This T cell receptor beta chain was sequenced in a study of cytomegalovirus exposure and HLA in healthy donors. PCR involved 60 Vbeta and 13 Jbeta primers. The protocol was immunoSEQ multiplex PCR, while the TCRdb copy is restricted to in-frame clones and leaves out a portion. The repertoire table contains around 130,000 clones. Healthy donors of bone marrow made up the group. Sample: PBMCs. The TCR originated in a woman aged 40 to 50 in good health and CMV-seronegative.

CDR3 in DNA: TGTGCCAGCAGACGCAGGGGCTCTTGGGGCTACACCTTC. Protein product: CASRRRGSWGYTF. J is TRBJ1-2 and V is TRBV9, with a possible D match to TRBD1 (6 bases). The ends were cut back, 5 bases at V and 8 bases at J, with 16 bases in the middle. Germline-derived CDR1 and CDR2 are SGDLS and YYNGEE. The CDR3 loop spans 13 amino acids. The complete variable domain, with remaining parts taken from reference TRBV9 and TRBJ1-2, reads DSGVTQTPKHLITATGQRVTLRCSPRSGDLSVYWYQQSLDQGLQFLIQYYNGEERAKGNILERFSAQQFPDLHSELNLSSLELGDSALYFCASRRRGSWGYTFGSGTRLTVV.